This TCR beta chain was obtained from a study of cytomegalovirus exposure and HLA in healthy donors. The PCR was carried out with 60 Vbeta primers and 13 Jbeta primers. The repertoire was sequenced with immunoSEQ multiplex PCR; TCRdb's copy has only in-frame clones and lacks some. The table records 150,000 or so clones, approximately 80% of them present only once. The CDR3 has 18 residues. J was trimmed by 0 bases and V by 5 bases; bases with no gene match: 10. CDR1 and CDR2 (germline): SEHNR, FQNEAQ (reference sequence). This chain joins TRBV7-9 and TRBJ2-7, with 13 bases lining up with TRBD2. The source of this sequence is a male donor in good health and CMV-seropositive. Sample: PBMCs. The CDR3 DNA sequence: TGTGCCAGCAGCCCCGGGACTAGCGGGACCCGCAACTCCTACGAGCAGTACTTC. It is translated as CASSPGTSGTRNSYEQYF.